Listed below are T cell receptor beta chains from one sample, sequenced in a study of T cells after yellow fever vaccination. From the 5' RACE reads, TCRdb called clonotypes with MiXCR, one entry per CDR3 protein. The sample lists 60,000 to 75,000 distinct CDR3 sequences, over 6% occurring once. The sample here was CD8+ T cells sorted from PBMCs, taken roughly seven weeks after the first yellow fever vaccination. Receptor source: a man in his late teens or twenties who received the YFV17D yellow fever vaccine. CDR3s include the opening cysteine and the closing phenylalanine or tryptophan. The D gene is left open where the match is weak. Only part of the rows carry a size: once, few, many, or a class if the clone is expanded.

TRBV6-2/TRBV6-3	.	.	TRBJ1-2	CASRTPNGYTF	TGTGCCAGCAGGACTCCAAATGGCTACACCTTC
TRBV5-1	few	.	TRBJ1-3	CASSRDGLLNSGNTIYF	TGCGCCAGCAGCCGGGACGGACTCTTAAACTCTGGAAACACCATATATTTT
TRBV12-3/TRBV12-4	many	TRBD2	TRBJ2-3	CASGSGGFTDTQYF	TGTGCCAGCGGAAGCGGGGGTTTCACAGATACGCAGTATTTT
TRBV5-1	few	.	TRBJ2-3	CASEKIGHSTDTQYF	TGCGCCAGCGAGAAAATTGGACACAGCACAGATACGCAGTATTTT
TRBV12-3/TRBV12-4	few	.	TRBJ1-5	CASSLTALGNQPQHF	TGTGCCAGCAGTTTAACGGCCCTGGGCAATCAGCCCCAGCATTTT
TRBV4-3	many	.	TRBJ2-5	CASSQEVGSGPFETQYF	TGCGCCAGCAGCCAAGAAGTCGGTAGCGGCCCCTTTGAGACCCAGTACTTC
TRBV19	.	TRBD1	TRBJ1-2	CASRAGTGLYGYTF	TGTGCCAGTAGGGCCGGGACAGGGCTCTATGGCTACACCTTC
TRBV13	many	.	TRBJ2-7	CASSSGISYEQYF	TGTGCCAGCAGCTCAGGGATCTCCTACGAGCAGTACTTC
TRBV7-9	many	.	TRBJ2-6	CASSSLSSGANVLTF	TGTGCCAGCAGCTCTCTCAGCTCTGGGGCCAACGTCCTGACTTTC
TRBV7-2	many	TRBD1	TRBJ2-3	CASSLGTGYSTDTQYF	TGTGCCAGCAGCTTAGGGACAGGCTATAGCACAGATACGCAGTATTTT
TRBV25-1	many	.	TRBJ1-1	CASRVGGHTEAFF	TGTGCCAGCAGGGTAGGAGGGCACACTGAAGCTTTCTTT
TRBV6-1	.	TRBD1	TRBJ2-7	CASSTTGTSYEQYF	TGTGCCAGCAGTACGACAGGGACCTCCTACGAGCAGTACTTC
TRBV11-2	few	.	TRBJ2-5	CASTIPGRPNWETQYF	TGTGCCAGCACCATCCCCGGTCGGCCTAATTGGGAGACCCAGTACTTC
TRBV7-3	.	.	TRBJ2-1	CASSLLLGGGEQFF	TGTGCCAGCAGCTTACTCCTAGGGGGAGGTGAGCAGTTCTTC
TRBV7-9	many	.	TRBJ2-7	CASSFSGASGEQYF	TGTGCCAGCAGCTTCTCAGGGGCGTCGGGCGAGCAGTACTTC
TRBV7-6	few	.	TRBJ2-7	CASSLEGGQNPYEQYF	TGTGCCAGCAGCTTAGAGGGAGGACAAAACCCCTACGAGCAGTACTTC
TRBV4-3	many	TRBD2	TRBJ2-7	CASSQVSSGVEDEQYF	TGCGCCAGCAGCCAAGTTTCTAGCGGGGTAGAGGACGAGCAGTACTTC
TRBV4-3	many	TRBD1	TRBJ2-2	CASSPGQGSGELFF	TGCGCCAGCAGCCCGGGACAGGGTTCCGGGGAGCTGTTTTTT
TRBV24-1	many	.	TRBJ2-3	CATSEPPGQGTDTQYF	TGTGCCACCAGTGAACCGCCGGGGCAGGGCACAGATACGCAGTATTTT